Listed here are 5 T cell receptor beta chains from one sample, sequenced in a study of CD8+ T cells in alopecia areata. Treatment meaning: oral pan-JAK inhibitor, 5-10 mg twice daily. Once RNA had been extracted, it was reverse transcribed into cDNA to act as the sequencing template. Sequencing used immunoSEQ multiplex PCR; TCRdb keeps in-frame clones, though not all of them. The sample gives a few hundred thousand clones, around three fifths of which show up once; 0.93% is in the top ten. The specimen comprised CD4+ T cells sorted from blood, sampled around week 53, from a patient treated with tofacitinib. Source of these receptors: a human donor with alopecia areata.

This chain links TRBV29-1 with TRBJ2-1; 7 nucleotides line up with TRBD1. The length of the CDR3 is 11 residues. V was clipped by 6 bases and J by 7 bases; unmatched bases: 3. Germline V gene sequence: CDR1 SQVTM, CDR2 ANQGSEA. The CDR3 region is CSVRQGNEQFF. DNA of the CDR3: TGCAGCGTCCGACAGGGTAATGAGCAGTTCTTC.

This chain links TRBV2 with TRBJ1-6, with D perhaps TRBD1 (5 bases). The germline CDR1 and CDR2 sequences are SNHLY and FYNNEI. The CDR3 loop spans 13 amino acids. The V end was cut by 8 bases, the J end by 5 bases, with 10 bases between. The CDR3 spells CASRDGNNSPLHF. DNA of the CDR3: TGTGCCAGCCGGGACGGAAATAATTCACCCCTCCACTTT.

The chain recombines TRBV9 with TRBJ1-4; D remains ambiguous. CDR1 is SGDLS and CDR2 is YYNGEE in the germline V gene. With 1 base removed from V and 7 bases from J, the gap between germline ends came to 8 bases. The CDR3 length is 13 residues. This chain's CDR3 is CASSVNGVEKLFF. CDR3 in DNA: TGTGCCAGCAGCGTAAACGGAGTTGAAAAACTGTTTTTT.

This clone was counted a few times. The chain employs TRBV7-2 and TRBJ2-3, with D unclear. The germline CDR1 and CDR2 sequences are SGHTA and FQGNSA. V was trimmed by 4 bases and J by 0 bases, leaving 5 bases between them. CDR3 size: 13 residues. The CDR3 DNA reads as TGTGCCAGCAGCTACGACAGCACAGATACGCAGTATTTT. Translating gives CASSYDSTDTQYF.

The chain combines TRBV4-1 with TRBJ2-7, with 10 positions matching TRBD1. The V and J ends lost 4 bases and 5 bases, in that order; junction bases with no gene match: 8. The germline CDR1 and CDR2 sequences are MGHRA and YSYEKL. This CDR3 has 15 amino acids. CDR3 coding DNA: TGCGCCAGCAGCCTCCCCCCGGGACAGGGGAACGAGCAGTACTTC. Its translation: CASSLPPGQGNEQYF.